This T cell receptor beta chain was retrieved from a study of cytomegalovirus exposure and HLA in healthy donors. Study findings and constraints: Researchers counted 180 or so TCR beta chains as cytomegalovirus-associated. It was only CMV serostatus that was available as immune exposure information. A later analysis showed HLA-associated TCR beta chains outstripping equally common others in clonal expansion.

Amplification used 60 Vbeta primers and 13 Jbeta primers. Produced via immunoSEQ multiplex PCR; TCRdb's table is partial and in-frame only. The table has about 130,000 clones, roughly 80% seen once. Note on this clone: Antigen: not known.

CDR1 SEHNR and CDR2 FQNEAQ come from the germline V gene (reference sequence). The V gene end was trimmed by 6 bases and the J gene end by 2 bases; junction bases not matched to a gene: 4. This CDR3 region has 14 residues. Input material: PBMCs. The chain has TRBV7-9 and TRBJ1-1; 9 bases map to TRBD1. The receptor's source is a woman aged 45 to 65 in good health and CMV-seropositive. CDR3 in amino acids: CASSPTGGNTEAFF. CDR3 DNA: TGTGCCAGCAGTCCGACAGGGGGAAACACTGAAGCTTTCTTT.